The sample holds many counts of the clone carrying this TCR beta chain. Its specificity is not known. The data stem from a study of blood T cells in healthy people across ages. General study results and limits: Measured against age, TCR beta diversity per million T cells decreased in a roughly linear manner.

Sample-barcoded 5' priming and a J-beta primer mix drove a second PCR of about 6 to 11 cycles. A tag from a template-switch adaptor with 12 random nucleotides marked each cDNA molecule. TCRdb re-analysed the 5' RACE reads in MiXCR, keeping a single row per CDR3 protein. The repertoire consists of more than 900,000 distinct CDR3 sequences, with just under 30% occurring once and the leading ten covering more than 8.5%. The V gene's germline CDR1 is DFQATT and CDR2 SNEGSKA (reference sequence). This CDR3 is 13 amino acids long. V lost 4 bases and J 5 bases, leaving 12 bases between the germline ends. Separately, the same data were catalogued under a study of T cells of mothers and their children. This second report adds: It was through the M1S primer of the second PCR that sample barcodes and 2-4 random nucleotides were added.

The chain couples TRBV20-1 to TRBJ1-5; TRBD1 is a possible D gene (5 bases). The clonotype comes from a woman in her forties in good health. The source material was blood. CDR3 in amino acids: CSATRVNDQPQHF. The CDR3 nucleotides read TGCAGTGCTACCAGGGTTAATGATCAGCCCCAGCATTTT.